Below, 16 T cell receptor beta chains from the same sample are listed, as sequenced in a study of blood T cell repertoires in COVID-19. Only in-frame clones appear in the TCRdb table, and some are missing; sequencing was by immunoSEQ multiplex PCR. The data contain a few hundred thousand clones, 85% to 90% of them singletons. Sequenced: peripheral blood. These receptors came from a woman aged 40 to 55 who had recovered from COVID-19.

The genes are TRBV2 and TRBJ2-7, with 7 nucleotides matching TRBD2. J lost 13 bases, V lost 4 bases, and 10 bases had no gene match. Germline V gene data show CDR1 as SNHLY and CDR2 as FYNNEI. This CDR3 region has 12 residues. CDR3 sequence: CASSGAGLIVYV. As DNA, the CDR3 is TGTGCCAGCAGTGGAGCGGGGCTAATAGTCTACGTC.

The rearrangement links TRBV29-1 to TRBJ1-1, with 10 bases aligning to TRBD1. Germline trimming cut 5 bases from V and 4 bases from J; bases unmatched to any gene: 1. The CDR3 spans 12 residues. Germline CDR1 and CDR2: SQVTM and ANQGSEA. The chain's CDR3 is CSVWTGGTEAFF. CDR3 DNA: TGCAGCGTTTGGACAGGGGGCACTGAAGCTTTCTTT.

This rearrangement joins TRBV5-4 to TRBJ1-6; 12 positions match TRBD1. CDR1 SGHNT and CDR2 YYREEE come from the germline V gene (reference sequence). The V segment lost 2 bases and the J segment 9 bases; nucleotides outside the gene matches: 3. CDR3 size: 15 residues. The CDR3 is CASSLTGQGASPLHF. The CDR3 coding sequence is TGTGCCAGCAGCTTAACGGGACAGGGGGCTTCACCCCTCCACTTT.

The chain recombines TRBV5-1 with TRBJ1-5, with unresolved D. The CDR3 spans 15 residues. The V gene's germline CDR1 is SGHRS and CDR2 YFSETQ. Between the trimmed V and J ends, which lost 1 base and 0 bases, there was a span of 8 bases. CDR3: CASSLTSDSNQPQHF. CDR3 sequence (DNA): TGCGCCAGCAGCTTGACCAGTGATAGCAATCAGCCCCAGCATTTT.

This clone was observed a single time. The CDR3 sequence: CASRTHPNPGDNQPQHF. The CDR3 nucleotides read TGTGCCAGTAGAACACACCCTAATCCAGGGGACAATCAGCCCCAGCATTTT. The chain links TRBV19 to TRBJ1-5; TRBD1 is a possible D gene (6 bases). V was trimmed by 6 bases and J by 3 bases, leaving 21 bases between them. Germline V CDR1 and CDR2: LNHDA, SQIVND (reference sequence). The CDR3 contains 17 residues.

The chain employs TRBV5-1 and TRBJ2-1, with 7 positions matching TRBD1. Germline lookup yields CDR1 SGHRS and CDR2 YFSETQ. The CDR3 covers 14 residues. V dropped 4 bases and J dropped 5; count of bases not matched to a gene: 6. CDR3 in DNA: TGCGCCAGCAGCGAGGGGGCTCAAAACAATGAGCAGTTCTTC. Its protein is CASSEGAQNNEQFF.

The chain uses TRBV12-3 or TRBV12-4 and TRBJ1-2, with 7 bases fitting TRBD1. V lost 2 bases, J lost 6 bases, and 3 bases stayed unmatched. CDR3 length equals 13 residues. CDR3 in amino acids: CASSLTGAHGYTF. Written as DNA, the CDR3 is TGTGCCAGCAGTTTAACAGGGGCACATGGCTACACCTTC.

This chain uses TRBV2 with TRBJ2-2, with a tentative D call TRBD2 (5 bases). This CDR3 contains 15 residues. Germline assignment: CDR1 SNHLY and CDR2 FYNNEI. Deletions cut 4 bases from V and 2 bases from J, with 11 bases between. In nucleotides, the CDR3 is TGTGCCAGCAGTGCCTTAGCGACTAACACCGGGGAGCTGTTTTTT. Encoded protein: CASSALATNTGELFF.

The chain uses TRBV11-3 and TRBJ2-3; the D gene is possibly TRBD1 (5 bases). The CDR3 runs to 15 residues. From germline, CDR1 is SGHNT and CDR2 YENEEA. Trimming removed 1 base at V and 2 bases at J, with 10 bases between. Written as DNA, the CDR3 is TGTGCCAGCAGCTTAGCAGACAGCCCCACAGATACGCAGTATTTT. Translated: CASSLADSPTDTQYF.

The rearrangement uses TRBV3-1 (or the pseudogene TRBV3-2) and TRBJ2-7, with D tentatively TRBD1 (6 bases). This CDR3 has 17 amino acids. In germline, CDR1 is LGHDT, CDR2 YNNKEL (reference sequence). V gave up 2 bases and J gave up 0 bases, with 17 bases separating them. CDR3 amino acids: CASSQSGDGVFSYEQYF. The CDR3, as DNA: TGTGCCAGCAGCCAATCAGGGGATGGAGTTTTCTCCTACGAGCAGTACTTC.

V usage is TRBV27 and J usage is TRBJ2-3; TRBD2 might be the D (6 bases). This CDR3 spans 17 amino acids. V lost 4 bases, J lost 3 bases, and 20 bases lay in between. CDR1 is MNHEY and CDR2 is SMNVEV in the germline V gene (reference sequence). CDR3 coding DNA: TGTGCCAGCAGTTATACCCGACTAGGGTCGGGTACAGATACGCAGTATTTT. Its protein is CASSYTRLGSGTDTQYF.

The chain couples TRBV7-6 to TRBJ2-2, with TRBD2 matching over 11 bases. The J segment lost 4 bases and the V segment lost 5 bases, leaving 6 bases of the junction unmatched. CDR1 is SGHVS, CDR2 FNYEAQ, per germline. This CDR3 has 16 amino acids. The CDR3, as DNA: TGTGCCAGCAGCCTTTTAGCGGGGGGGCGCACCGGGGAGCTGTTTTTT. As protein: CASSLLAGGRTGELFF.

This chain connects TRBV11-3 to TRBJ2-1, with D maybe TRBD2 (6 bases). Trimming pared 5 bases from V and 9 bases from J, leaving 17 bases between. The germline V gene has CDR1 SGHNT and CDR2 YENEEA. The CDR3 contains 14 residues. The CDR3 reads CASSPWAGWVEQFF. CDR3 nucleotides: TGTGCCAGCAGCCCATGGGCGGGATGGGTTGAGCAGTTCTTC.

The V gene is TRBV6-1, the J gene TRBJ1-1; perhaps TRBD1 as D (6 bases). Trimming shortened V by 3 bases and J by 4 bases, and 12 bases separated the two germline ends. CDR1 and CDR2 (germline): MNHNS, SASEGT. The CDR3 covers 14 residues. CDR3 region: CASSDRGKTTEAFF. For the CDR3, the DNA is TGTGCCAGCAGTGACAGGGGAAAGACCACTGAAGCTTTCTTT.

This clone was picked up one time. The chain recombines TRBV6-2 or TRBV6-3 with TRBJ2-1; 7 bases are a match to TRBD2. This CDR3 region has 16 residues. V was pared by 2 bases and J by 4 bases, with 8 bases of the junction left unmatched. The germline gives CDR1 MNHEY, CDR2 SVGEGT. This CDR3 reads CASSYLTSGGYNEQFF. The CDR3 DNA follows: TGTGCCAGCAGTTACCTTACGTCGGGAGGTTACAATGAGCAGTTCTTC.

This chain uses TRBV10-3 with TRBJ1-1; D is perhaps TRBD1 (5 bases). Looked up from germline, CDR1 is ENHRY and CDR2 is SYGVKD. With 3 bases removed from V and 7 bases from J, the gap between germline ends came to 18 bases. The CDR3 is made up of 15 amino acids. This chain's CDR3 is CAISDLRAVFGEAFF. The CDR3 DNA is TGTGCCATCAGTGACCTCAGGGCTGTATTCGGTGAAGCTTTCTTT.